One and the same sample provided the 15 T cell receptor beta chains below, sequenced in a study of cytomegalovirus exposure and HLA in healthy donors. Both 60 Vbeta primers and 13 Jbeta primers went into the PCR. Using immunoSEQ multiplex PCR, the repertoire was profiled, and TCRdb retains in-frame clones only, with some absent. This sample's clone table lists approximately 76,000 clones. Sequenced input: PBMCs. The source of these receptors is a man aged 18 to 29 in good health and CMV-seropositive.

The gene calls are TRBV9 and TRBJ2-3; 8 bases match TRBD1. The junction had 11 bases not matched to a gene; V was cut back by 4 bases and J by 1 base. The CDR3 covers 17 residues. CDR1 is SGDLS and CDR2 is YYNGEE in the germline V gene. CDR3 sequence (DNA): TGTGCCAGCAGCACCAACCTTCAGGGGGCGGGCACAGATACGCAGTATTTT. As protein: CASSTNLQGAGTDTQYF.

The chain combines TRBV18 with TRBJ2-3; TRBD2 aligns across 7 bases. Trimming removed 3 bases from V and 14 bases from J; junction bases left unmatched: 11. Germline loops: CDR1 KGHSH, CDR2 LQKENI. The CDR3 consists of 13 residues. CDR3 amino acids: CASSPPGLVWPYF. The CDR3 coding sequence is TGTGCCAGCTCACCCCCAGGACTAGTCTGGCCGTATTTT.

Regarding this clone: Other DNA sequences in this sample translate to the same CDR3. J is TRBJ2-3 and V is TRBV6-4, with D possibly being TRBD2 (5 bases). The V gene lost 0 bases and the J gene lost 4 bases, with 8 bases spanning the gap. This CDR3 is built from 14 residues. The germline V gene has CDR1 MRHNA and CDR2 SNTAGT. CDR3 in DNA: TGTGCCAGCAGTGACTCCGCGGAGGCAGATACGCAGTATTTT. Protein sequence: CASSDSAEADTQYF.

With regard to this clone: At one of its ends the junction is not consistent with the germline gene, which may arise from a read error. V and J are TRBV27 and TRBJ1-1, with 7 bases fitting TRBD1. The CDR3 runs to 13 residues. Looked up from germline, CDR1 is MNHEY and CDR2 is SMNVEV (reference sequence). CDR3 amino acids: CASSLLIQGRMIF. The CDR3 bases are TGTGCCAGCAGTTTGCTAATACAGGGGAGGATGATCTTT.

The chain uses TRBV29-1 and TRBJ1-2, with D hard to call. CDR1 is SQVTM and CDR2 is ANQGSEA in the germline V gene. The ends were cut back, 1 base at V and 4 bases at J, with 10 bases in the middle. The CDR3 is 13 residues long. CDR3 in DNA: TGCAGCGTTGAAGGGTCTCTAGCCTATGGCTACACCTTC. Encoded protein: CSVEGSLAYGYTF.

This chain links TRBV6-1 with TRBJ2-7, with TRBD1 as a possible D gene (6 bases). Per the germline V gene, CDR1 is MNHNS and CDR2 is SASEGT. V gave up 2 bases and J gave up 0 bases, with 14 bases separating them. This CDR3 contains 16 residues. The CDR3 sequence: CASSETTGMPSYEQYF. In nucleotides, the CDR3 is TGTGCCAGCAGTGAAACTACAGGGATGCCCTCCTACGAGCAGTACTTC.

This sequence joins TRBV5-1 and TRBJ2-5; tentative D call: TRBD1 (6 bases). Trimming stripped 3 bases from V and 5 bases from J, with 20 bases between. The CDR3 loop spans 16 amino acids. Germline values: CDR1 SGHRS, CDR2 YFSETQ. Written as DNA, the CDR3 is TGCGCCAGCAGCTCTCGGACAGCGGACGACGGCGAGACCCAGTACTTC. This gives the protein CASSSRTADDGETQYF.

The V gene is TRBV7-8, the J gene TRBJ1-4; no firm D call. Trimming stripped 5 bases from V and 0 bases from J, with 13 bases between. Germline-derived CDR1 and CDR2 are SGHVS and FQNEAQ. The CDR3 extends over 16 amino acids. Here the CDR3 DNA reads TGTGCCAGCAGCCACCTTATGGCAACAACTAATGAAAAACTGTTTTTT. Translation: CASSHLMATTNEKLFF.

Comment on this clone: Other DNA variants within this sample encode the same CDR3. This chain joins TRBV19 and TRBJ1-1; D is ambiguous. Germline V lookup: CDR1 LNHDA, CDR2 SQIVND (reference sequence). Trimming cost V 1 base and J 2 bases, with 5 bases left between them. CDR3 size: 13 residues. The CDR3 reads CASSIGRNTEAFF. The CDR3 bases are TGTGCCAGTAGTATAGGGAGAAACACTGAAGCTTTCTTT.

The chain uses TRBV4-2 and TRBJ2-1; 13 positions agree with TRBD2. V trimming: 1 base; J trimming: 7 bases; junction bases outside the gene matches: 10. Germline V lookup: CDR1 LGHNA, CDR2 YNFKEQ. This CDR3 has 18 amino acids. As DNA, the CDR3 is TGTGCCAGCAGCCAAGTCTCACTAGCGGGGGGGCTAGCGAATGAGCAGTTCTTC. It encodes CASSQVSLAGGLANEQFF.

Concerning this clone itself: Additional DNA sequences in this sample encode the identical CDR3. The chain couples TRBV11-2 to TRBJ1-3; D unresolved. Looked up from germline, CDR1 is SGHAT and CDR2 is FQNNGV. The CDR3 contains 15 residues. V dropped 1 base and J dropped 2 bases, with 9 bases sitting between them. The CDR3 sequence: CASSLVRGPGNTIYF. The CDR3 coding sequence is TGTGCCAGCAGCTTAGTGCGAGGCCCTGGAAACACCATATATTTT.

The chain links TRBV10-3 to TRBJ1-2; TRBD1 might be the D (5 bases). The CDR3 loop spans 13 amino acids. Germline-derived CDR1 and CDR2 are ENHRY and SYGVKD. Deletions cut 10 bases from V and 5 bases from J, with 17 bases between. As DNA, the CDR3 is TGTGCCAGCGGGTCCGGCGGGGGGTATGGCTACACCTTC. Translation: CASGSGGGYGYTF.

The chain joins TRBV5-1 to TRBJ2-7, with TRBD2 as a possible D gene (6 bases). V shed 5 bases and J shed 0 bases, with 12 bases lying between them. The CDR3 has 14 amino acids. From germline, CDR1 is SGHRS and CDR2 YFSETQ. The CDR3 DNA reads as TGCGCCAGCAGGCGGGACCAGAGCTCCTACGAGCAGTACTTC. It yields the protein CASRRDQSSYEQYF. Supplemented by reference TRBV5-1 and TRBJ2-7, the full variable domain reads KAGVTQTPRYLIKTRGQQVTLSCSPISGHRSVSWYQQTPGQGLQFLFEYFSETQRNKGNFPGRFSGRQFSNSRSEMNVSTLELGDSALYLCASRRDQSSYEQYFGPGTRLTVT.

This chain joins TRBV18 and TRBJ2-2; a weak D match, TRBD2 (5 bases). The germline gives CDR1 KGHSH, CDR2 LQKENI. V lost 2 bases, J lost 0 bases, and 10 bases lay in between. The CDR3 totals 16 residues. CDR3 loop: CASSPYEGSNTGELFF. CDR3 nucleotide sequence: TGTGCCAGCTCACCATACGAGGGTTCGAACACCGGGGAGCTGTTTTTT.

The chain links TRBV4-2 to TRBJ1-2, with TRBD1 as a possible D gene (5 bases). The germline gives CDR1 LGHNA, CDR2 YNFKEQ. The ends were cut back, 4 bases at V and 8 bases at J, with 17 bases in the middle. The CDR3 covers 14 residues. The CDR3 DNA is TGTGCCAGCAGCCCAACGGGGGGATCGGGGGGCTACACCTTC. It yields the protein CASSPTGGSGGYTF.